Following are 31 T cell receptor beta chains from one sample sequenced in a study of cytomegalovirus exposure and HLA in healthy donors. The PCR made use of 60 Vbeta and 13 Jbeta primers. The repertoire was sequenced with immunoSEQ multiplex PCR; TCRdb's copy has only in-frame clones and lacks some. The table lists about 59,000 clones, about four fifths of them singletons. Specimen: PBMCs. The source of these receptors is a middle-aged woman in good health and CMV-seronegative.

The V gene is TRBV4-1, the J gene TRBJ2-7; the match to TRBD1 covers 8 bases. The CDR3 totals 15 residues. After removal of 0 bases from V and 2 bases from J, the junction contained 3 bases not matched to a gene. The V gene's germline CDR1 is MGHRA and CDR2 YSYEKL. This CDR3 reads CASSQEGTGAYEQYF. In nucleotides, the CDR3 is TGCGCCAGCAGCCAAGAGGGGACAGGTGCCTACGAGCAGTACTTC.

The rearrangement links TRBV2 to TRBJ1-2, with 8 bases that match TRBD1. V lost 3 bases, J lost 6 bases, and 3 bases stayed unmatched. The CDR3 spans 13 residues. CDR1 and CDR2 from the germline V gene are SNHLY and FYNNEI. The CDR3 spells CASSDRGRDGYTF. CDR3 nucleotides: TGTGCCAGCAGTGACAGGGGGCGTGATGGCTACACCTTC. Complete variable domain (other parts from reference TRBV2 and TRBJ1-2): EPEVTQTPSHQVTQMGQEVILRCVPISNHLYFYWYRQILGQKVEFLVSFYNNEISEKSEIFDDQFSVERPDGSNFTLKIRSTKLEDSAMYFCASSDRGRDGYTFGSGTRLTVV.

The chain joins TRBV7-8 to TRBJ2-5; D unclear. The J call may be in error: the DNA end matches TRBJ2-7 better. The CDR3 spans 13 residues. Looked up from germline, CDR1 is SGHVS and CDR2 is FQNEAQ. The CDR3: CASSLEIAYEQYF. DNA of the CDR3: TGTGCCAGCAGCTTAGAGATCGCCTACGAGCAGTACTTC.

The rearrangement joins TRBV29-1 to TRBJ2-7; the match to TRBD2 covers 10 bases. The germline V gene encodes CDR1 SQVTM and CDR2 ANQGSEA. J gave up 6 bases and V 6 bases, and 14 bases lay outside the gene matches. This CDR3 has 15 amino acids. CDR3 DNA: TGCAGCGTGAATCCTAGCGGGAGTAATTCCCTCGAGCAGTACTTC. It translates to CSVNPSGSNSLEQYF.

This chain connects TRBV7-7 to TRBJ2-5; perhaps TRBD1 as D (5 bases). The germline V gene encodes CDR1 SSHAT and CDR2 FNYEAQ (reference sequence). There are 14 residues in the CDR3. Deletions cut 2 bases from V and 3 bases from J, with 10 bases between. CDR3 sequence reads: CASSLISREETQYF. Written as DNA, the CDR3 is TGTGCCAGCAGCTTAATCTCCAGGGAAGAGACCCAGTACTTC.

This clone has just one count. The chain recombines TRBV29-1 with TRBJ2-7; 8 bases fit TRBD2. The V gene end was trimmed by 5 bases and the J gene end by 1 base; junction bases not matched to a gene: 7. Germline-derived CDR1 and CDR2 are SQVTM and ANQGSEA. CDR3 length: 14 residues. This CDR3 reads CSVPAGESSYEQYF. The CDR3 DNA reads as TGCAGCGTTCCAGCGGGAGAAAGTTCCTACGAGCAGTACTTC.

This clone has only one observation. This chain connects TRBV7-9 to TRBJ2-1; 14 bases are shared with TRBD2. The CDR3 extends over 15 amino acids. Trimming removed 3 bases from V and 7 bases from J; junction bases left unmatched: 2. CDR1 is SEHNR, CDR2 FQNEAQ, per germline (reference sequence). The chain's CDR3 is CASSFGTSGSNEQFF. The CDR3 DNA is TGTGCCAGCAGCTTTGGGACTAGCGGGAGTAATGAGCAGTTCTTC.

The chain recombines TRBV11-2 with TRBJ1-6; D gene unclear. The CDR3 runs 15 residues. V lost 2 bases and J lost 5, with 10 bases in between. Per the germline V gene, CDR1 is SGHAT and CDR2 is FQNNGV. CDR3 bases: TGTGCCAGCAGCTTAAGTTCGGGGAATAATTCACCCCTCCACTTT. It codes for CASSLSSGNNSPLHF.

The chain uses TRBV15 and TRBJ2-5; a possible D gene is TRBD2 (7 bases). CDR1 LNHNV and CDR2 YYDKDF come from the germline V gene (reference sequence). The CDR3 sequence is 15 residues long. CDR3 loop: CDGRGDTENQETQYF. CDR3 sequence (DNA): TGTGACGGACGGGGGGACACCGAGAACCAAGAGACCCAGTACTTC.

This chain uses TRBV13 with TRBJ2-7; D is unclear. V was pared by 0 bases and J by 3 bases, with 15 bases between. CDR1 and CDR2 from the germline V gene are PRHDT and FYEKMQ (reference sequence). CDR3 length: 16 residues. Here the CDR3 reads CASSLGEVSSVYEQYF. CDR3 coding DNA: TGTGCCAGCAGCTTAGGAGAGGTATCTTCGGTCTACGAGCAGTACTTC.

This sequence joins TRBV27 and TRBJ2-5; D may be TRBD2 (5 bases). CDR3 length: 17 amino acids. The germline CDR1 and CDR2 sequences are MNHEY and SMNVEV (reference sequence). V lost 0 bases, J lost 1 base, and 15 bases lay in between. The CDR3 region is CASSLSGSAHFQETQYF. The CDR3 DNA follows: TGTGCCAGCAGTTTATCGGGTAGCGCCCACTTCCAAGAGACCCAGTACTTC.

The V and J genes are TRBV28 and TRBJ2-1, with TRBD2 identical over 14 bases. The junction had 5 bases not matched to a gene; V was cut back by 8 bases and J by 8 bases. The CDR3 runs to 14 residues. Germline assignment: CDR1 MDHEN and CDR2 SYDVKM. The CDR3 reads CASGTSGSTDEQFF. The CDR3 region has the DNA TGTGCCAGCGGGACTAGCGGGAGTACGGATGAGCAGTTCTTC.

The rearrangement uses TRBV11-2 and TRBJ2-1; 9 bases agree with TRBD2. CDR1 and CDR2 (germline): SGHAT, FQNNGV. CDR3 length equals 16 residues. The J segment lost 7 bases and the V segment lost 6 bases, leaving 13 bases of the junction unmatched. The CDR3 region is CASRPGAGGQGNEQFF. The CDR3 DNA is TGTGCCAGCAGACCGGGCGCGGGAGGGCAAGGGAATGAGCAGTTCTTC.

The chain has TRBV5-1 and TRBJ2-1, with D maybe TRBD2 (6 bases). The CDR3 runs to 12 residues. The V end lost 2 bases, the J end lost 8 bases, and 8 bases lay between the germline ends. Germline CDR1 and CDR2: SGHRS and YFSETQ. This chain's CDR3 is CASSFLADEQFF. The DNA for the CDR3 is TGCGCCAGCAGCTTCTTAGCGGATGAGCAGTTCTTC. The full variable domain, with the rest looked up from reference TRBV5-1 and TRBJ2-1, is KAGVTQTPRYLIKTRGQQVTLSCSPISGHRSVSWYQQTPGQGLQFLFEYFSETQRNKGNFPGRFSGRQFSNSRSEMNVSTLELGDSALYLCASSFLADEQFFGPGTRLTVL.

In this sample, this clone turned up a few times. The gene calls are TRBV14 and TRBJ2-1, with 7 bases lining up with TRBD2. The junction had 18 bases not matched to a gene; V was cut back by 4 bases and J by 6 bases. This CDR3 contains 18 residues. From germline, CDR1 is SGHDN and CDR2 FVKESK. The CDR3 DNA reads as TGTGCCAGCAGCCGCGGGAGAGGGAGAGGACCGGTCCGCAATGAGCAGTTCTTC. This sequence encodes CASSRGRGRGPVRNEQFF.

This clone turned up a few times. This chain links TRBV7-9 with TRBJ1-3, with D uncertain. V shed 7 bases and J shed 0 bases, with 13 bases lying between them. The germline CDR1 and CDR2 sequences are SEHNR and FQNEAQ (reference sequence). This CDR3 comprises 15 residues. CDR3 sequence (DNA): TGTGCCAGCACCGACCTCCGGGGCTCTGGAAACACCATATATTTT. It specifies CASTDLRGSGNTIYF.

The chain links TRBV6-1 to TRBJ1-1; no reliable D call. The CDR3 extends over 12 amino acids. Germline V gives CDR1 MNHNS, CDR2 SASEGT. V lost 2 bases, J lost 4 bases, and 5 bases lay in between. Here the CDR3 reads CASSEWATEAFF. For the CDR3, the DNA is TGTGCCAGCAGTGAATGGGCCACTGAAGCTTTCTTT.

The chain recombines TRBV7-6 with TRBJ2-5, with a tentative D call TRBD2 (5 bases). Looked up from germline, CDR1 is SGHVS and CDR2 is FNYEAQ. V lost 5 bases and J 5 bases, leaving 15 bases between the germline ends. The CDR3 has 14 residues. The CDR3 here is CASSRVTSGETQYF. In DNA form, the CDR3 reads TGTGCCAGCAGCCGCGTAACTAGTGGGGAGACCCAGTACTTC.

This chain uses TRBV28 with TRBJ1-1; 7 positions match TRBD1. CDR1 MDHEN and CDR2 SYDVKM come from the germline V gene. V trimming: 6 bases; J trimming: 5 bases; junction bases outside the gene matches: 15. The CDR3 has 16 residues. CDR3 amino acids: CASRYSKTGVRTEAFF. Here the CDR3 DNA reads TGTGCCAGCAGGTATTCTAAAACAGGGGTGAGGACTGAAGCTTTCTTT.

The chain employs TRBV6-1 and TRBJ2-3; 7 bases align to TRBD1. There are 15 residues in the CDR3. The V segment lost 6 bases and the J segment 3 bases; nucleotides outside the gene matches: 9. CDR1 and CDR2 from the germline V gene are MNHNS and SASEGT. As DNA, the CDR3 is TGTGCCAGCAGGGAGACAGGGATCCGTACAGATACGCAGTATTTT. Its protein product is CASRETGIRTDTQYF.

This chain uses TRBV27 with TRBJ2-1, with a possible D match to TRBD1 (6 bases). The CDR3 is made up of 14 amino acids. Trimming pared 7 bases from V and 3 bases from J, leaving 13 bases between. Germline V gives CDR1 MNHEY, CDR2 SMNVEV (reference sequence). CDR3 amino acids: CASMRTVNYNEQFF. In DNA, the CDR3 is TGTGCCAGCATGAGGACAGTCAACTACAATGAGCAGTTCTTC.

This chain uses TRBV28 with TRBJ1-1; D unresolved. V was shortened by 2 bases and J by 0 bases, with 10 bases between the two germline ends. The CDR3 covers 15 residues. Germline CDR1 MDHEN, CDR2 SYDVKM. The CDR3 is CASSLRPGLNTEAFF. CDR3 sequence (DNA): TGTGCCAGCAGTTTACGTCCCGGGTTGAACACTGAAGCTTTCTTT.

J is TRBJ1-2 and V is TRBV5-1; 7 nucleotides line up with TRBD1. Germline trimming cut 2 bases from V and 6 bases from J; bases unmatched to any gene: 7. Germline V CDR1 and CDR2: SGHRS, YFSETQ. CDR3 size: 14 residues. CDR3 region: CASSLLQGMDGYTF. The CDR3 DNA is TGCGCCAGCAGCTTACTACAGGGGATGGATGGCTACACCTTC.

This chain links TRBV6-5 with TRBJ1-1; a weak D match, TRBD1 (5 bases). Trimming cost V 5 bases and J 6 bases, with 10 bases left between them. Per the germline V gene, CDR1 is MNHEY and CDR2 is SVGAGI. The CDR3 extends over 12 amino acids. DNA for the CDR3: TGTGCCAGCAGTCATAGACAGTCTGAAGCTTTCTTT. Protein sequence: CASSHRQSEAFF.

The J gene is TRBJ2-3, the V gene TRBV9; TRBD2 aligns across 10 bases. The CDR3 extends over 14 amino acids. In germline, CDR1 is SGDLS, CDR2 YYNGEE. V was pared by 4 bases and J by 3 bases, with 2 bases of the junction left unmatched. The CDR3 is CASSPSGSTDTQYF. As DNA, the CDR3 is TGTGCCAGCAGCCCTAGCGGGAGTACAGATACGCAGTATTTT.

Only a few counts were recorded for this clone. The J gene is TRBJ2-7, the V gene TRBV10-3; D may be TRBD2 (6 bases). CDR1 is ENHRY and CDR2 is SYGVKD in the germline V gene. This CDR3 spans 14 amino acids. Trimming took 0 bases from V and 2 from J, leaving 8 bases between them. The CDR3 nucleotides are TGTGCCATCAGTGAGTCGGGGGGTACCTACGAGCAGTACTTC. This codes for CAISESGGTYEQYF.

V usage is TRBV10-2 and J usage is TRBJ2-7; 9 positions agree with TRBD1. CDR1 is WSHSY, CDR2 SAAADI, per germline. The CDR3 consists of 12 residues. The junction had 4 bases not matched to a gene; V was cut back by 10 bases and J by 3 bases. The CDR3 reads CATRDRVYEQYF. The CDR3 DNA follows: TGCGCCACCCGGGACAGGGTCTACGAGCAGTACTTC.

This rearrangement joins TRBV7-6 to TRBJ1-3, with unresolved D. This CDR3 has 16 residues. V lost 5 bases and J 0 bases, leaving 14 bases between the germline ends. The germline V gene has CDR1 SGHVS and CDR2 FNYEAQ. The CDR3 coding sequence is TGTGCCAGCAGCCAACAGCCGCTCCCCTCTGGAAACACCATATATTTT. Protein: CASSQQPLPSGNTIYF.

The rearrangement links TRBV19 to TRBJ2-6; 7 bases are shared with TRBD1. The germline V gene encodes CDR1 LNHDA and CDR2 SQIVND (reference sequence). CDR3 size: 17 residues. V shed 2 bases, J shed 4 bases, and the junction held 8 bases outside the gene matches. This CDR3 reads CASSIFEGATGANVLTF. DNA of the CDR3: TGTGCCAGTAGTATATTCGAGGGGGCGACAGGGGCCAACGTCCTGACTTTC.

This chain links TRBV9 with TRBJ2-2; 12 positions match TRBD2. Unmatched junction bases numbered 5, after V lost 2 bases and J lost 6 bases. The CDR3 is made up of 16 amino acids. The germline CDR1 and CDR2 sequences are SGDLS and YYNGEE. CDR3 sequence: CASSVSSGRAAGELFF. As DNA, the CDR3 is TGTGCCAGCAGCGTGTCTAGCGGGAGGGCCGCCGGGGAGCTGTTTTTT.

The chain uses TRBV14 and TRBJ2-7; possible D gene TRBD1, 6 bases. With 3 bases removed from V and 4 bases from J, the gap between germline ends came to 19 bases. CDR3 length: 16 residues. Germline assignment: CDR1 SGHDN and CDR2 FVKESK. This CDR3 is CASSHVGRGHKYEQYF. The CDR3 region has the DNA TGTGCCAGCAGCCATGTAGGTAGGGGACATAAATACGAGCAGTACTTC. The full variable domain, rest sourced from reference TRBV14 and TRBJ2-7, is EAGVTQFPSHSVIEKGQTVTLRCDPISGHDNLYWYRRVMGKEIKFLLHFVKESKQDESGMPNNRFLAERTGGTYSTLKVQPAELEDSGVYFCASSHVGRGHKYEQYFGPGTRLTVT.